The rows below give T cell receptor beta chains drawn from one sample of a study of blood T cells in healthy people across ages. MiXCR, applied by TCRdb to the 5' RACE reads, yields one record per CDR3 protein. The table lists over 1.5 million distinct CDR3 sequences, approximately 50% of them singletons. Source material: blood. The source of these receptors is a woman aged 40 to 50 in good health. Both conserved end residues are part of each CDR3. The D gene is left open where the match is weak. The size field is filled for only some rows; it gives once, few, many or a size class.

D gene | J gene | V gene | clone size | CDR3 protein | CDR3 DNA
NA | TRBJ2-5 | TRBV20-1 | NA | CSARSPGLWQETQYF | TGCAGTGCTAGATCCCCGGGACTCTGGCAGGAGACCCAGTACTTC
TRBD1 | TRBJ2-4 | TRBV5-1 | few | CASSLDIRQGAIHGQYF | TGCGCCAGCAGCTTGGACATAAGACAGGGGGCCATCCATGGGCAGTACTTC
TRBD1 | TRBJ2-7 | TRBV29-1 | NA | CSVGDSTMIGQYF | TGCAGCGTGGGGGACAGTACAATGATCGGGCAGTACTTC
NA | TRBJ2-1 | TRBV5-1 | NA | CASSLDGAEYNEQFF | TGCGCCAGCAGCTTGGACGGGGCTGAATACAATGAGCAGTTCTTC
NA | TRBJ1-1 | TRBV5-1 | few | CASRRKNTEAFF | TGCGCCAGCAGACGGAAGAACACTGAAGCTTTCTTT
NA | TRBJ2-5 | TRBV4-2 | NA | CASSQDTAAEAQYF | TGTGCCAGCAGCCAAGATACAGCGGCAGAGGCCCAGTACTTC
TRBD1 | TRBJ2-5 | TRBV25-1 | few | CASSEFGTGVETQYF | TGTGCCAGCAGTGAATTTGGGACAGGGGTAGAGACCCAGTACTTC
NA | TRBJ2-3 | TRBV27 | NA | CASSSWTLEEGTQYF | TGTGCCAGCAGTTCATGGACCCTTGAGGAGGGTACGCAGTATTTT
NA | TRBJ2-1 | TRBV4-2 | NA | CASSQGGDPVLDEQFF | TGTGCCAGCAGCCAAGGGGGGGACCCAGTATTGGATGAGCAGTTCTTC
NA | TRBJ1-6 | TRBV4-1 | few | CASSQDPGRYNSPLHF | TGCGCCAGCAGCCAAGATCCAGGACGGTATAATTCACCCCTCCACTTT
TRBD1 | TRBJ1-2 | TRBV5-1 | NA | CASSLSQGSNYGYTF | TGCGCCAGCAGCTTGTCACAGGGGTCTAACTATGGCTACACCTTC
TRBD1 | TRBJ1-2 | TRBV20-1 | NA | CSARDPGTELYGYTF | TGCAGTGCTAGAGATCCTGGGACAGAACTCTATGGCTACACCTTC
TRBD2 | TRBJ2-7 | TRBV7-2 | NA | CASSFRTSGVRAQIYEQYF | TGTGCCAGCAGCTTCCGGACTAGCGGGGTTAGAGCACAGATTTACGAGCAGTACTTC
TRBD2 | TRBJ2-1 | TRBV27 | NA | CASSLISGGAGNEQFF | TGTGCCAGCAGCCTAATTAGCGGGGGGGCCGGAAATGAGCAGTTCTTC
NA | TRBJ2-7 | TRBV11-3 | NA | CASSQTGPLGEQYF | TGTGCCAGCAGCCAGACGGGACCCCTGGGGGAGCAGTACTTC
NA | TRBJ2-5 | TRBV18 | NA | CASSTAREETQYF | TGTGCCAGCTCCACCGCCCGGGAAGAGACCCAGTACTTC
NA | TRBJ1-4 | TRBV20-1 | NA | CSARTVNEKLFF | TGCAGTGCTCGGACAGTTAATGAAAAACTGTTTTTT
TRBD1 | TRBJ2-7 | TRBV5-1 | NA | CASSLGGQVSYEQYF | TGCGCCAGCAGCTTGGGGGGACAGGTTTCCTACGAGCAGTACTTC
NA | TRBJ2-5 | TRBV9 | few | CASSALDFTGPSETQYF | TGTGCCAGCAGCGCCTTGGACTTCACAGGACCAAGCGAGACCCAGTACTTC
TRBD2 | TRBJ2-7 | TRBV6-2/TRBV6-3 | NA | CASSPSGTSGGYRTAVQYF | TGTGCCAGCAGTCCTTCCGGGACTAGCGGGGGTTATCGCACGGCTGTGCAGTACTTC
NA | TRBJ2-3 | TRBV7-9 | NA | CGSEGDTQYF | TGTGGTTCAGAAGGCGATACGCAGTATTTT
TRBD2 | TRBJ2-5 | TRBV5-6 | NA | CASSLASPLLAGLQETQYF | TGTGCCAGCAGCTTGGCCAGTCCATTGCTAGCGGGGCTACAAGAGACCCAGTACTTC
NA | TRBJ2-5 | TRBV6-2/TRBV6-3 | few | CASSYTTGKETQYF | TGTGCCAGCAGTTACACCACAGGAAAAGAGACCCAGTACTTC